This is a list of T cell receptor beta chains from one sample in a study of shared clonotypes between healthy human individuals. Data came from immunoSEQ multiplex PCR; TCRdb stores just in-frame clones and leaves some out. The sample lists some 600,000 clones, approximately 96% occurring once. The sample taken for sequencing was naive CD8+ T cells sorted from blood. Receptors originate from a woman aged 25 to 45 in good health. The CDR3 runs from the conserved cysteine through the conserved F or W.

j_call v_call cdr3_aa
TRBJ1-5 TRBV19 CASSIRGQGINQPQHF
TRBJ2-5 TRBV27 CASSTGGARQYF
TRBJ1-1 TRBV19 CASTEGNTEAFF
TRBJ1-1 TRBV5-1 CASSSTGGGFAEAFF
TRBJ2-5 TRBV2 CASSVSEGLGGETQYF
TRBJ2-4 TRBV7-8 CASSLGSRGNIQYF
TRBJ2-3 TRBV7-9 CACDTLAISTDTQYF
TRBJ2-1 TRBV5-4 CASSLVALEEQFF
TRBJ2-5 TRBV4-1 CASSQDGLAGLQETQYF
TRBJ2-7 TRBV28 CASRSLTGTLTYEQYF
TRBJ2-7 TRBV19 CASSHSGLLAGGSYEQYF
TRBJ2-1 TRBV7-9 CASSLVSGRMGYEQFF
TRBJ2-7 TRBV7-9 CASSSNAGTHSYEQYF
TRBJ1-1 TRBV27 CASSQTRNTEAFF
TRBJ1-2 TRBV6-5 CASRYRGSYGYTF
TRBJ1-3 TRBV14 CASSRNRGTLPGNTIYF
TRBJ2-2 TRBV9 CASSVAGANTGELFF
TRBJ2-5 TRBV6-6 CASSYITTQETQYF
TRBJ2-7 TRBV7-9 CASTQSYEQYF
TRBJ2-2 TRBV2 CASSEDAGELFF
TRBJ2-1 TRBV7-6 CASSLRQGLYPYNEQFF
TRBJ2-6 TRBV2 CASTHKNGTLSGANVLTF
TRBJ2-3 TRBV4-2 CASSLGTTSTDTQYF
TRBJ2-7 TRBV5-6 CASSILAGDEQYF
TRBJ2-7 TRBV6-7 CASSQTYEQYF
TRBJ2-1 TRBV10-1 CASSANSSYNEQFF
TRBJ2-3 TRBV14 CASSEAADTQYF
TRBJ2-3 TRBV4-2 CASSPDTDTQYF
TRBJ2-1 TRBV27 CASSLSYGLGGSRNEQFF
TRBJ2-1 TRBV5-8 CASIPGYNEQFF
TRBJ2-7 TRBV9 CASSVSWGAFEQYF
TRBJ2-1 TRBV28 CASSLAPVGNEQFF
TRBJ2-7 TRBV23-1 CASFTGRDYEQYF
TRBJ2-1 TRBV11-3 CASSLGTYNEQFF
TRBJ1-5 TRBV19 CASSRDRVQPQHF
TRBJ1-5 TRBV27 CASSLSPGRQPQHF
TRBJ2-3 TRBV27 CASSLLGTDTQYF
TRBJ2-1 TRBV21-1 CASRKPGISYNEQFF
TRBJ1-2 TRBV5-4 CASSLGDSYGYTF
TRBJ2-7 TRBV2 CASYIAGDEQYF
TRBJ1-2 TRBV5-6 CASSDGTGGGYGYTF
TRBJ2-3 TRBV6-5 CASSYAGSGRSDTQYF
TRBJ2-5 TRBV19 CASSLRGGETQYF
TRBJ2-3 TRBV9 CASSVDATLGTDTQYF
TRBJ2-2 TRBV2 CASSEIRDRVRSGELFF
TRBJ1-1 TRBV13 CASSWGPMNTEAFF
TRBJ2-7 TRBV5-8 CASSVTAMQTYEQYF
TRBJ2-7 TRBV15 CATSPESGGAYEQYF
TRBJ2-2 TRBV9 CASSVGFGTGAINTGELFF